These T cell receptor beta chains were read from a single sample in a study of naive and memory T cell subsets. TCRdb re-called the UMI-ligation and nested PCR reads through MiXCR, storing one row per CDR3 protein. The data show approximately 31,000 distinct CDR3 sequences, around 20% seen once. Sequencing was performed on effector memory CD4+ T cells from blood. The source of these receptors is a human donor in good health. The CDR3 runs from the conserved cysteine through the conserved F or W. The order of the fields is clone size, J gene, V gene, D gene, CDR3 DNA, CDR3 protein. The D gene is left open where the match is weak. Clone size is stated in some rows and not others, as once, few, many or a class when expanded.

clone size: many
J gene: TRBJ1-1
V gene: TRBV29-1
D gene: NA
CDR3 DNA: TGCAGCGTTGCTCGGGGAAATACTGAAGCTTTCTTT
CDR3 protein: CSVARGNTEAFF

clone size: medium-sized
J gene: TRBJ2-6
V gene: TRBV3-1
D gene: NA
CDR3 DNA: TGTGCCAGCAGCCAAGTTTCGTCTGGGGCCAACGTCCTGACTTTC
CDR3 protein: CASSQVSSGANVLTF

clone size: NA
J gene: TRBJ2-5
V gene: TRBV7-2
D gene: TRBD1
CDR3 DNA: TGTGCCAGCAGCCCCGGGACAGGGCCCTTCCAAGAGACCCAGTACTTC
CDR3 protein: CASSPGTGPFQETQYF

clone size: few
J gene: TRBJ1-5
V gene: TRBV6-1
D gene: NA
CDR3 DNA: TGTGCCAGCAGTGAATCGTGGGATCAGCCCCAGCATTTT
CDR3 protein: CASSESWDQPQHF

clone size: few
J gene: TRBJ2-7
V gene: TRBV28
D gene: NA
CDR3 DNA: TGTGCCAGCGGTAAAACGTGGGGCTCCTACGAGCAGTACTTC
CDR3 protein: CASGKTWGSYEQYF

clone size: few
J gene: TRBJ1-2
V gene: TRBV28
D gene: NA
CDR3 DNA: TGTGCCAGCAGCCCGGGGCCCCGTGGCTATGGCTACACCTTC
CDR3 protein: CASSPGPRGYGYTF

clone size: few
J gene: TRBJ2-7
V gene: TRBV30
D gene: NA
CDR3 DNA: TGTGCCTGGAGCCCAAAGGACGGGGGCGAGCAGTACTTC
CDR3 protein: CAWSPKDGGEQYF

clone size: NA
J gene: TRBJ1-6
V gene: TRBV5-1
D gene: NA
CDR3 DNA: TGCGCCAGCAGCTCAACGGGGGTCCATTCACCCCTCCACTTT
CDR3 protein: CASSSTGVHSPLHF

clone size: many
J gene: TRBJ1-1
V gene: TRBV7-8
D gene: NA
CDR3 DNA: TGTGCCAGCAGCGGGTCCCAGGGGTTCGTCGCTTTCTTT
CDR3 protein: CASSGSQGFVAFF

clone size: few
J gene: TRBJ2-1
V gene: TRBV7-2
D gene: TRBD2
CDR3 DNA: TGTGCCAGCAGCTTAGCAGGACTAGCATACAATGAGCAGTTCTTC
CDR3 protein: CASSLAGLAYNEQFF

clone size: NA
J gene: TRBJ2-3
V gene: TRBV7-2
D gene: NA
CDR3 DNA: TGTGCCAGCAGCTTCGGTGACGGGGGAGATACGCAGTATTTT
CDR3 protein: CASSFGDGGDTQYF

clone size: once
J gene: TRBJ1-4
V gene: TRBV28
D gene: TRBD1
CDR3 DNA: TGTGCCAGCAGTTCTTCAGGGGGCGCGACTAATGAAAAACTGTTTTTT
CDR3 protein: CASSSSGGATNEKLFF

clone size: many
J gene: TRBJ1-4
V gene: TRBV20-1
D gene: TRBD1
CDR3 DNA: TGCAGTGCGGGACAGGGAGTAAAACTGTTTTTT
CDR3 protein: CSAGQGVKLFF

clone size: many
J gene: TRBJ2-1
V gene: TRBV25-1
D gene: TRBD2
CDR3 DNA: TGTGCCAGCAGTGCGGCTAGCGGGGTTTACAATGAGCAGTTCTTC
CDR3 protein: CASSAASGVYNEQFF

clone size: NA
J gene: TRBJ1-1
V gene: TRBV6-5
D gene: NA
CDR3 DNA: TGTGCCAGCAGTTCCCGGGCTCTAGGAGCGGCTGAAGCTTTCTTT
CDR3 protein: CASSSRALGAAEAFF

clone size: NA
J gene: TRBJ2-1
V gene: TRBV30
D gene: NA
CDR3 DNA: TGTGCCTGGAGTATGGGGTCTGGAGCCTACAATGAGCAGTTCTTC
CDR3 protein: CAWSMGSGAYNEQFF

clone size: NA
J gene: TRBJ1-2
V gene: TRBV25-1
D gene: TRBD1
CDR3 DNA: TGTGCCAGCACCCTGGGGGACAGTCGTGGCTACACCTTC
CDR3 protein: CASTLGDSRGYTF

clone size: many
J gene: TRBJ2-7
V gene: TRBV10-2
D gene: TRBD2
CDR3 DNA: TGCGCCACAGATTCCGGGACTAGCGGATCCTACGAGCAGTACTTC
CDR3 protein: CATDSGTSGSYEQYF

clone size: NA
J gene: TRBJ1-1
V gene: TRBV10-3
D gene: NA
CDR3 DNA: TGTGCCATCAGTGCGGCGGATTGGTCTGAAGCTTTCTTT
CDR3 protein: CAISAADWSEAFF

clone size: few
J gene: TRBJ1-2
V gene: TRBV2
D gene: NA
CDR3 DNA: TGTGCCAGCAGTGAAGAGCCTACATTGGCGGGCTATGGCTACACCTTC
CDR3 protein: CASSEEPTLAGYGYTF

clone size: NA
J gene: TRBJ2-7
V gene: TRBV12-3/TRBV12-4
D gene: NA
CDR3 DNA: TGTGCCAGCAGTTTAACCGGGGAGCAGTACTTC
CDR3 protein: CASSLTGEQYF

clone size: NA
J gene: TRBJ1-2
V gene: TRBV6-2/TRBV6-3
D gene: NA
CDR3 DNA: TGTGCCAGCAGTGGACACTACGGCTACACCTTC
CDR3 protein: CASSGHYGYTF

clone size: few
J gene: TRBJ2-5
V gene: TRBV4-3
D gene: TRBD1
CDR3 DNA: TGCGCCAGCAGCCTCGGACAGGGGGCAAAGACCCAGTACTTC
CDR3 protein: CASSLGQGAKTQYF

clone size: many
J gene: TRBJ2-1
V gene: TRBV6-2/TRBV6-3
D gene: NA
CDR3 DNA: TGTGCCAGCAGTCCCTCGACTAGATGGGGCTCCTACAATGAGCAGTTCTTC
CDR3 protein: CASSPSTRWGSYNEQFF